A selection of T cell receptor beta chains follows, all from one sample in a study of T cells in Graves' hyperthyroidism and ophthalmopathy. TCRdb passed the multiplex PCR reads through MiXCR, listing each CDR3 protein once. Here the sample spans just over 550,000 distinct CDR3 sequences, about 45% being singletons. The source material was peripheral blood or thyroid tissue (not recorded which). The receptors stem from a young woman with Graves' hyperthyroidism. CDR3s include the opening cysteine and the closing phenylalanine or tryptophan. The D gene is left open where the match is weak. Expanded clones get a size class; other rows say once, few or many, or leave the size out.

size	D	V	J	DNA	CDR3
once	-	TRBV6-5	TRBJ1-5	TGTGCCAGCAGTTACTCTCCCAATCAGCCCCAGCATTTT	CASSYSPNQPQHF
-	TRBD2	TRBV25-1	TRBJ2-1	TGTGCCAGCAGTTACCTCGGACTAGCGGGAGGGTCCTATGAGCAGTTCTTC	CASSYLGLAGGSYEQFF
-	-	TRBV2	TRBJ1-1	TGTGCCAGCAGTGTTTATGGCAGGGGATCTGAAGCTTTCTTT	CASSVYGRGSEAFF
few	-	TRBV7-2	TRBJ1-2	TGTGCCAGCAGCTTCGGACAGAACCCCTTCGACCCGGGCTACACCTTC	CASSFGQNPFDPGYTF
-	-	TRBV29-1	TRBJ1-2	TGCAGCGGGCCTCGGGCCAGCTATGGCTACACCTTC	CSGPRASYGYTF
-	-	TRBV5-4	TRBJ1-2	TGTGCCAGCAGCTGGACTAGCAATGGCTACACCTTC	CASSWTSNGYTF
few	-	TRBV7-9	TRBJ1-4	TGTGCCAGCAGCTTGAGTACAGGGAGTGAAAAACTGTTTTTT	CASSLSTGSEKLFF
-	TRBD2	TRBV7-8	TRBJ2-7	TGTGCCAGCAGCCGCCCCTCTGGTAGCGGGAGCCGAAACGAGCAGTACTTC	CASSRPSGSGSRNEQYF
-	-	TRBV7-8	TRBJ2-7	TGTGCCAGCAGCCCCAGGGCAGGGGACGAGCAGTACTTC	CASSPRAGDEQYF
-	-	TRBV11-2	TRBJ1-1	TGTGCCAGCAGCCCCTGGATAGGGGGGAACACTGAAGCTTTCTTT	CASSPWIGGNTEAFF
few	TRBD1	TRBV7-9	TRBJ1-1	TGTGCCAGCAGCTCTCCAGGGGGCCTCGGTGACACTGAAGCTTTCTTT	CASSSPGGLGDTEAFF
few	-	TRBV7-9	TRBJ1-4	TGTGCCAGCAGCCCTTTGAGGGAAACTAATGAAAAACTGTTTTTT	CASSPLRETNEKLFF
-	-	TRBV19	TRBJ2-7	TGTGCCAGTAGTATTTCCCTAGCCCAAGTCCACGAGCAGTACTTC	CASSISLAQVHEQYF
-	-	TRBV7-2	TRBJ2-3	TGTGCCAGCAGCGTTGCAGGGAGGAAAGGCACAGATACGCAGTATTTT	CASSVAGRKGTDTQYF
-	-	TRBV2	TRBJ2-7	TGTGCCAGCAGTGACAGCGGGACAAGTTCCTACGAGCAGTACTTC	CASSDSGTSSYEQYF
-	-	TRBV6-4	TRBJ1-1	TGTGCCAGCAGTGATCGTTCGGGGTGGAAAACTGAAGCTTTCTTT	CASSDRSGWKTEAFF
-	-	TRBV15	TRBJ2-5	TGTGCCACCAGTAAAAGACTAGGGGAAAGAGAGACCCAGTACTTC	CATSKRLGERETQYF
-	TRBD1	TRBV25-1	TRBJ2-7	TGTGCCAGCGGGGACAGGGCTCGGGAGCAGTACTTC	CASGDRAREQYF
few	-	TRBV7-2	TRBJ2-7	TGTGCCAGCAGCTTAGACGGGCATATCGAGCAGTACTTC	CASSLDGHIEQYF
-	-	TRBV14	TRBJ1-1	TGTGCCAGCAGCCTCCAGGGTAGACGGACTGAAGCTTTCTTT	CASSLQGRRTEAFF
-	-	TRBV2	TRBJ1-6	TGTGCCAGCAGCCCGAGGGATGAAGCTTCACCCCTCCACTTT	CASSPRDEASPLHF
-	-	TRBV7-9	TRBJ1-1	TGTGCCAGCAGCGCGCCCGGATCCGGGGCATCAGCTTTCTTT	CASSAPGSGASAFF